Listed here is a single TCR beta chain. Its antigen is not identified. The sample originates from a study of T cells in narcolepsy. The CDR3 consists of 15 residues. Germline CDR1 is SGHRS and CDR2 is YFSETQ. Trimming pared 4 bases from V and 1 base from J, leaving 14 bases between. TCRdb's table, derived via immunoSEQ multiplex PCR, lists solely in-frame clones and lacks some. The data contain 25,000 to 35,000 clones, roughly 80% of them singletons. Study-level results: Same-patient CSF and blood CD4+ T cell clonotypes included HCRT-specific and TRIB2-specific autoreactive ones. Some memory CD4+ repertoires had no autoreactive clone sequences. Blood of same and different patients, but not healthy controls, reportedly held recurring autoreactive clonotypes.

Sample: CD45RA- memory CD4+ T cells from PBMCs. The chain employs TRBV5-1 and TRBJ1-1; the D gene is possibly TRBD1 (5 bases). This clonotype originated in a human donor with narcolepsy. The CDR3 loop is CASSPGGGGNTEAFF. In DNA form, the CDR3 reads TGCGCCAGCAGCCCCGGGGGGGGTGGGAACACTGAAGCTTTCTTT.